This passage covers 23 T cell receptor beta chains from one sample sequenced in a study of T cell repertoires in cytomegalovirus infection. TCRdb used MiXCR to reprocess the reads, holding one entry per CDR3 protein. This sample has more than 500,000 distinct CDR3 sequences, with about 15% found just once. The sample taken for sequencing was CD8+ T cells from PBMCs. The receptor source for this set is a human donor in good health (CMV status not recorded). Some clones in this sample may be carry-over from other donors' samples.

The sample holds a few counts of this clonotype. V usage is TRBV5-1 and J usage is TRBJ1-1; D is perhaps TRBD1 (6 bases). V was trimmed by 4 bases and J by 3 bases, leaving 16 bases between them. Germline-derived CDR1 and CDR2 are SGHRS and YFSETQ. The CDR3 loop spans 15 amino acids. Here the CDR3 reads CASSVRQAPYTEAFF. The CDR3 DNA sequence: TGCGCCAGCAGCGTCCGACAGGCCCCCTACACTGAAGCTTTCTTT.

The genes are TRBV5-1 and TRBJ2-7; 14 bases line up with TRBD2. In germline, CDR1 is SGHRS, CDR2 YFSETQ. The CDR3 is 18 amino acids. Trimming took 3 bases from V and 5 from J; bases not matched to a gene: 13. Here the CDR3 reads CASSWRTGTSGSGHEQYF. CDR3 DNA: TGCGCCAGCAGCTGGAGGACCGGGACTAGCGGGAGTGGCCACGAGCAGTACTTC.

This clonotype was detected a few times. V is TRBV19 and J is TRBJ2-7, with D perhaps matching TRBD1 (5 bases). V dropped 0 bases and J dropped 2 bases, with 14 bases sitting between them. CDR1 and CDR2 from the germline V gene are LNHDA and SQIVND (reference sequence). The length of the CDR3 is 16 residues. DNA for the CDR3: TGTGCCAGTAGTATAGACCTCAGGGCAGAAGCCTACGAGCAGTACTTC. It specifies CASSIDLRAEAYEQYF. The whole variable domain, remainder taken from reference TRBV19 and TRBJ2-7, is DGGITQSPKYLFRKEGQNVTLSCEQNLNHDAMYWYRQDPGQGLRLIYYSQIVNDFQKGDIAEGYSVSREKKESFPLTVTSAQKNPTAFYLCASSIDLRAEAYEQYFGPGTRLTVT.

In its sample, this clonotype was seen many times. The chain uses TRBV28 and TRBJ2-5, with D perhaps matching TRBD2 (6 bases). CDR1 is MDHEN, CDR2 SYDVKM, per germline. This CDR3 comprises 15 residues. Trimming shortened V by 8 bases and J by 1 base, and 17 bases separated the two germline ends. CDR3 sequence (DNA): TGTGCCAGCTCAGCGGGCAGGTCCATCCAAGAGACCCAGTACTTC. It translates to CASSAGRSIQETQYF.

V is TRBV28 and J is TRBJ2-1; 7 positions match TRBD2. CDR3 length equals 16 residues. Germline values: CDR1 MDHEN, CDR2 SYDVKM. V dropped 1 base and J dropped 0; count of bases not matched to a gene: 3. The CDR3 DNA sequence: TGTGCCAGCAGTTTATCACTAGCGAACTCCTACAATGAGCAGTTCTTC. Translating gives CASSLSLANSYNEQFF.

Many counts were recorded for this clonotype. The rearrangement links TRBV11-2 to TRBJ2-1, with no clear D. CDR3 length equals 13 residues. The V gene lost 4 bases and the J gene lost 2 bases, with 6 bases spanning the gap. CDR1 SGHAT and CDR2 FQNNGV come from the germline V gene. CDR3 sequence reads: CASSSSAYNEQFF. The CDR3 DNA reads as TGTGCCAGCAGCTCGTCGGCCTACAATGAGCAGTTCTTC.

This chain connects TRBV29-1 to TRBJ1-2; D unclear. Germline CDR1 is SQVTM and CDR2 is ANQGSEA. This CDR3 is built from 11 residues. Trimming cost V 4 bases and J 8 bases, with 11 bases left between them. CDR3 region: CSVVATGGYTF. The CDR3 region has the DNA TGCAGCGTTGTCGCTACCGGGGGCTACACCTTC.

This clonotype came up many times. The J gene is TRBJ2-2, the V gene TRBV28, with 11 bases matching TRBD2. Germline CDR1 reads MDHEN; CDR2 reads SYDVKM. This CDR3 is built from 16 residues. V was pared by 7 bases and J by 1 base, with 5 bases of the junction left unmatched. This CDR3 is CASIPGLAGNTGELFF. The CDR3 DNA reads as TGTGCCAGCATCCCAGGACTAGCGGGGAACACCGGGGAGCTGTTTTTT.

This clonotype was counted at least ten times. V is TRBV28 and J is TRBJ2-1; 11 bases are a match to TRBD2. The V gene's germline CDR1 is MDHEN and CDR2 SYDVKM. The CDR3 consists of 14 residues. The V segment lost 8 bases and the J segment 6 bases; nucleotides outside the gene matches: 6. In DNA form, the CDR3 reads TGTGCCAGCGGATCCGGGACTAGCGGCAATGAGCAGTTCTTC. Protein sequence: CASGSGTSGNEQFF.

This clonotype was counted at least ten times. The chain combines TRBV7-2 with TRBJ2-1; D remains ambiguous. The V gene's germline CDR1 is SGHTA and CDR2 FQGNSA. Trimming shortened V by 5 bases and J by 3 bases, and 5 bases separated the two germline ends. The CDR3 spans 12 residues. For the CDR3, the DNA is TGTGCCAGCAGCGCAAACTACAATGAGCAGTTCTTC. Translation gives CASSANYNEQFF.

The rearrangement links TRBV20-1 to TRBJ2-1; either TRBD1 or TRBD2 may supply D (7 bases each). The germline CDR1 and CDR2 sequences are DFQATT and SNEGSKA (reference sequence). The CDR3 contains 15 residues. Trimming pared 0 bases from V and 2 bases from J, leaving 11 bases between. The CDR3 coding sequence is TGCAGTGCTAGAGATCAGGGGGGGGCCTACAATGAGCAGTTCTTC. Protein sequence: CSARDQGGAYNEQFF.

This clonotype was detected only a few times. The CDR3 nucleotides read TGTGCCAGCAGCGTAGCCACGGGCCCGGCGGATGAAAAACTGTTTTTT. As protein: CASSVATGPADEKLFF. V is TRBV9 and J is TRBJ1-4; D remains ambiguous. V was clipped by 0 bases and J by 6 bases, with 15 bases between them. The CDR3 contains 16 residues. CDR1 SGDLS and CDR2 YYNGEE come from the germline V gene. The entire variable domain, with the rest obtained from reference TRBV9 and TRBJ1-4, is as follows: DSGVTQTPKHLITATGQRVTLRCSPRSGDLSVYWYQQSLDQGLQFLIQYYNGEERAKGNILERFSAQQFPDLHSELNLSSLELGDSALYFCASSVATGPADEKLFFGSGTQLSVL.

On this clonotype: A much larger clone differs from this one at a single base, so this may be a read error. The gene calls are TRBV2 and TRBJ2-2, with 7 nucleotides matching TRBD1. Germline V CDR1 and CDR2: SNHLY, FYNNEI. CDR3 length: 16 amino acids. The CDR3: CASSARTGPNTGVLFF. The CDR3 bases are TGTGCCAGCAGCGCTAGGACAGGCCCGAACACCGGGGTGCTGTTTTTT.

The table lists this clonotype with a few counts. V gene TRBV10-3 combines with J gene TRBJ2-2; 7 nucleotides line up with TRBD2. Germline-derived CDR1 and CDR2 are ENHRY and SYGVKD. V was pared by 2 bases and J by 1 base, with 7 bases of the junction left unmatched. CDR3 length equals 17 residues. The CDR3 here is CAISENETGGNTGELFF. CDR3 coding DNA: TGTGCCATCAGTGAGAATGAAACGGGGGGGAACACCGGGGAGCTGTTTTTT.

The CDR3 spells CASSPQGRTNEKLFF. The CDR3 region has the DNA TGTGCCAGCAGCCCACAGGGACGGACTAATGAAAAACTGTTTTTT. The chain is built from TRBV13 and TRBJ1-4; perhaps TRBD1 as D (6 bases). V gave up 5 bases and J gave up 2 bases, with 12 bases separating them. CDR1 is PRHDT, CDR2 FYEKMQ, per germline (reference sequence). The CDR3 loop spans 15 amino acids.

CDR3 bases: TGCGCCAGCAGCCAAGAGGCGATTAGGACTAGCGGGGTGGGGGAGCAGTTCTTC. It yields the protein CASSQEAIRTSGVGEQFF. This chain joins TRBV4-1 and TRBJ2-1, with 12 bases lining up with TRBD2. The CDR3 runs 18 residues. The V and J ends lost 0 bases and 10 bases, in that order; junction bases with no gene match: 13. Germline V gene sequence: CDR1 MGHRA, CDR2 YSYEKL.

The V and J genes are TRBV27 and TRBJ2-7; D not resolved. The CDR3 spans 13 residues. The V and J ends lost 3 bases and 7 bases respectively, with 13 bases between them. Germline V gives CDR1 MNHEY, CDR2 SMNVEV (reference sequence). CDR3 DNA: TGTGCCAGCAGTTTTGGGTCTTTAGCTGAGCAGTACTTC. The encoded protein is CASSFGSLAEQYF.

V and J are TRBV29-1 and TRBJ1-3; D gene unclear. The germline V gene has CDR1 SQVTM and CDR2 ANQGSEA. Trimming pared 5 bases from V and 1 base from J, leaving 3 bases between. The CDR3 is made up of 11 amino acids. CDR3 coding DNA: TGCAGCGTTAATTCTGGAAACACCATATATTTT. This codes for CSVNSGNTIYF. Full variable domain (missing parts from reference TRBV29-1 and TRBJ1-3): SAVISQKPSRDICQRGTSLTIQCQVDSQVTMMFWYRQQPGQSLTLIATANQGSEATYESGFVIDKFPISRPNLTFSTLTVSNMSPEDSSIYLCSVNSGNTIYFGEGSWLTVV.

This clonotype was seen repeatedly, ten times or more. The junction and the germline gene differ at one end; a read error may be behind it. The rearrangement joins TRBV6-5 to TRBJ2-7; TRBD1 might be the D (5 bases). This CDR3 region has 13 residues. The germline CDR1 and CDR2 sequences are MNHEY and SVGAGI. The DNA of the CDR3 is TGTGCCAGCAGTGCGAACAGGATCTACGGGCAGTACTTC. The encoded protein is CASSANRIYGQYF.

This clonotype was counted ten times or more. J is TRBJ1-6 and V is TRBV6-5, with D possibly TRBD1 on 5 matching bases. CDR1 and CDR2 (germline): MNHEY, SVGAGI. The ends were cut back, 0 bases at V and 6 bases at J, with 15 bases in the middle. CDR3 length equals 17 residues. The CDR3 is CASSYSPAQGFNSPLHF. The CDR3 DNA reads as TGTGCCAGCAGTTACTCACCCGCGCAGGGCTTTAATTCACCCCTCCACTTT.

This sequence joins TRBV14 and TRBJ2-4; D may be TRBD1 (6 bases). Per germline, CDR1 SGHDN and CDR2 FVKESK. This CDR3 is 12 amino acids long. V was pared by 6 bases and J by 8 bases, with 11 bases between. CDR3 residues: CASSHRADIQYF. CDR3 sequence (DNA): TGTGCCAGCAGTCACAGGGCCGACATTCAGTACTTC.

Ten or more counts support this clonotype. The genes are TRBV6-5 and TRBJ1-1; tentative D call: TRBD1 (5 bases). This CDR3 has 15 amino acids. V was pared by 5 bases and J by 3 bases, with 16 bases between. From germline, CDR1 is MNHEY and CDR2 SVGAGI. The CDR3 reads CASSPLVEQDTEAFF. The CDR3 region has the DNA TGTGCCAGCAGTCCCCTGGTGGAACAGGACACTGAAGCTTTCTTT.

The table lists this clonotype with many counts. The gene calls are TRBV12-3 or TRBV12-4 and TRBJ2-1; 14 nucleotides match TRBD2. This CDR3 spans 17 amino acids. The J segment lost 4 bases and the V segment lost 0 bases, leaving 2 bases of the junction unmatched. CDR3 in DNA: TGTGCCAGCAGTTTAGCGACTAGCGGGAGGGAGTACAATGAGCAGTTCTTC. It specifies CASSLATSGREYNEQFF.